Below are 2 T cell receptor beta chains sequenced from a single sample in a study of metastatic and nonmetastatic thyroid tumors. TCRdb re-processed the PCR reads through MiXCR. This table holds some 54,000 clones, over 15% found once. Until they underwent thyroid surgery, no patient had received any treatment. The specimen sequenced was blood. These receptors were collected from a female donor with papillary thyroid cancer or a benign thyroid nodule (not recorded which). Some clones in this sample may be carry-over from other donors' samples.

This clone was observed a handful of times. CDR3 amino acids: CASTGVGSFSYEQYF. CDR3 sequence (DNA): TGTGCCAGCACTGGCGTTGGCTCCTTTTCCTACGAGCAGTACTTC. V usage is TRBV28 and J usage is TRBJ2-7; D uncertain. V was pared by 7 bases and J by 1 base, with 17 bases between. Germline lookup yields CDR1 MDHEN and CDR2 SYDVKM. CDR3 length: 15 amino acids.

This clone was recorded at least ten times. The chain joins TRBV20-1 to TRBJ1-2; TRBD1 aligns across 8 bases. V lost 1 base to trimming and J lost 3 bases; unmatched junction nucleotides: 4. CDR3 length: 14 amino acids. Germline loops: CDR1 DFQATT, CDR2 SNEGSKA (reference sequence). CDR3 in amino acids: CSARAQGADYGYTF. As DNA, the CDR3 is TGCAGTGCTAGAGCTCAGGGGGCAGACTATGGCTACACCTTC.